The source of this T cell receptor (beta chain) is a study of TIL therapy for anti-PD-1-resistant metastatic lung cancer. In the study overall: Half of patients were current or former smokers.

Stated time point: pre-treatment sample, taken before nivolumab and TIL therapy. Patients were adults with stage 4 NSCLC. Study results and limitations: Treatment-naive, never-smoker and oncogene-addicted patients were overrepresented in this highly selected cohort.

This was the immunoSEQ v3 assay. Data came from immunoSEQ multiplex PCR; TCRdb stores just in-frame clones and leaves some out. The sample lists more than 12,000 clones; 86% were seen once. Germline assignment: CDR1 MNHNS and CDR2 SASEGT. This CDR3 spans 14 amino acids. V was shortened by 4 bases and J by 6 bases, with 13 bases between the two germline ends. This clone turned up a few times. Its matching antigen is unknown. The chain has TRBV6-1 and TRBJ1-5; a weak D match, TRBD1 (6 bases). Sequencing used blood, obtained at baseline. The origin of this receptor is a person between 25 and 80 years old with non-small cell lung cancer. The CDR3 reads CASSGYRARQPQHF. In DNA form, the CDR3 reads TGTGCCAGCAGTGGATACAGGGCTCGTCAGCCCCAGCATTTT.